The next 2 T cell receptor beta chains were all read from a single sample in a study of cytomegalovirus exposure and HLA in healthy donors. Sequencing used immunoSEQ multiplex PCR; TCRdb keeps in-frame clones, though not all of them. Of 100,000 to 150,000 clones in the sample, more than 95% were seen once. Sequencing was performed on PBMCs. These TCRs come from a man between 18 and 29 years old in good health and CMV-seronegative.

J is TRBJ2-7 and V is TRBV7-2; the D is unclear. V shed 5 bases and J shed 3 bases, with 5 bases lying between them. The germline CDR1 and CDR2 sequences are SGHTA and FQGNSA. CDR3 length equals 11 residues. CDR3 DNA: TGTGCCAGCAGCCTTCGCTACGAGCAGTACTTC. This codes for CASSLRYEQYF.

V and J are TRBV9 and TRBJ1-2, with 7 bases fitting TRBD1. V trimming: 4 bases; J trimming: 2 bases; junction bases outside the gene matches: 5. The length of the CDR3 is 14 residues. The germline V gene encodes CDR1 SGDLS and CDR2 YYNGEE. The CDR3 loop reads CASSMGQSNYGYTF. CDR3 nucleotide sequence: TGTGCCAGCAGCATGGGACAGTCCAACTATGGCTACACCTTC. The entire variable domain, with the rest obtained from reference TRBV9 and TRBJ1-2, is as follows: DSGVTQTPKHLITATGQRVTLRCSPRSGDLSVYWYQQSLDQGLQFLIQYYNGEERAKGNILERFSAQQFPDLHSELNLSSLELGDSALYFCASSMGQSNYGYTFGSGTRLTVV.